These 2 T cell receptor beta chains share one sample of origin, sequenced in a study of T cell repertoires in cytomegalovirus infection (dated by TCRdb to the late 2010s). The antigens of these receptors remain unknown. The intended sense of this specimen's treatment or condition label: in vitro stimulation with specific CMV peptide epitopes to enrich CMV-specific T cells. Sequencer: Illumina HiSeq 1500. TCRdb reprocessing: public reads trimmed at Q25 with fastp, clones called with MiXCR, in-frame beta chains kept. Each record represents a unique CDR3 protein, reported with the most common genes and DNA among its rows. Counted in this sample were 300,000 or so distinct CDR3 sequences; 20% to 25% of them appeared once. The top ten clones comprise 13% of the sample. The sample was cultured PBMCs, taken from culture after CMV antigen stimulation. The receptors shown here come from a human donor in good health (CMV status not recorded). Some clones in this sample may be carry-over from other donors' samples.

This clonotype was counted at least ten times. Here the CDR3 reads CASSLTDRGGPQHF. The CDR3 nucleotides are TGTGCCAGCAGCTTAACGGACAGGGGGGGACCCCAGCATTTT. The V call is TRBV7-2, the J call TRBJ1-5, with 10 nucleotides matching TRBD1. Trimming cost V 2 bases and J 10 bases; bases outside gene matches: 5. CDR1 and CDR2 (germline): SGHTA, FQGNSA. CDR3 length: 14 residues.

J is TRBJ2-1 and V is TRBV7-3; D is possibly TRBD2 (6 bases). Trimming shortened V by 5 bases and J by 1 base, and 12 bases separated the two germline ends. The CDR3 sequence is 15 residues long. CDR1 SGHTA and CDR2 FQGTGA come from the germline V gene. As DNA, the CDR3 is TGTGCCAGCAGCCGATCTAGCGTATCCTACAATGAGCAGTTCTTC. Translated, it gives CASSRSSVSYNEQFF.